The 22 T cell receptor beta chains in this list originate from one sample, sequenced in a study of regulatory T cells in long-lasting Graves disease. The time point: newly diagnosed GD, antithyroid drugs for less than 3 months. Generation of the TCR library employed RNA extracted from PBMCs. In building TCR beta libraries, iRepertoire HTBI primers were used together with Arm-PCR of CDR3 regions. TCRdb reanalysed the multiplex PCR reads using MiXCR and keeps one entry per CDR3 protein. The table lists 400,000 to 450,000 distinct CDR3 sequences, 16% of them singletons, with about 10% in the top ten. The sample was also reused in another study, on T cells in Graves' hyperthyroidism and ophthalmopathy.

The sequences come from peripheral blood mononuclear cells (PBMCs), collected at new diagnosis, from a patient treated with antithyroid drugs. The receptors stem from a woman in her twenties or thirties with Graves disease.

This clonotype was detected only a few times. The chain carries TRBV12-3 or TRBV12-4 and TRBJ2-2; no clear D gene. This CDR3 has 12 residues. The V end lost 8 bases, the J end lost 5 bases, and 9 bases lay between the germline ends. CDR3 nucleotides: TGTGCCAGCCCCGAAGTAACCGGGGAGCTGTTTTTT. It encodes CASPEVTGELFF.

This clonotype has at least ten counts. The chain recombines TRBV11-2 with TRBJ1-3; 7 bases line up with TRBD1. The CDR3 sequence is 19 residues long. Trimming took 2 bases from V and 0 from J; bases not matched to a gene: 13. Germline V gene data show CDR1 as SGHAT and CDR2 as FQNNGV. The CDR3 loop reads CASSLWTQGGGFSGNTIYF. In DNA form, the CDR3 reads TGTGCCAGCAGCTTATGGACGCAGGGGGGGGGTTTCTCTGGAAACACCATATATTTT. Together with reference TRBV11-2 and TRBJ1-3, the CDR3 gives the full variable domain: EAGVAQSPRYKIIEKRQSVAFWCNPISGHATLYWYQQILGQGPKLLIQFQNNGVVDDSQLPKDRFSAERLKGVDSTLKIQPAKLEDSAVYLCASSLWTQGGGFSGNTIYFGEGSWLTVV.

This clonotype was seen at least ten times. The chain joins TRBV14 to TRBJ2-7, with D possibly being TRBD1 (6 bases). The CDR3 is 15 residues long. V was cut by 0 bases and J by 3 bases, with 12 bases left in between. The germline gives CDR1 SGHDN, CDR2 FVKESK. The CDR3 nucleotides are TGTGCCAGCAGCCAAGAGTGGACAGCCCGCTACGAGCAGTACTTC. Protein product: CASSQEWTARYEQYF. Drawing the rest from reference TRBV14 and TRBJ2-7, the complete variable domain is EAGVTQFPSHSVIEKGQTVTLRCDPISGHDNLYWYRRVMGKEIKFLLHFVKESKQDESGMPNNRFLAERTGGTYSTLKVQPAELEDSGVYFCASSQEWTARYEQYFGPGTRLTVT.

This clonotype was recorded a few times. The rearrangement joins TRBV7-3 to TRBJ2-2; D is unresolved. The V and J ends lost 5 bases and 7 bases respectively, with 14 bases between them. Germline loops: CDR1 SGHTA, CDR2 FQGTGA. The CDR3 consists of 14 residues. In DNA form, the CDR3 reads TGTGCCAGCAGCCACCCGGCTAATGGCGGGGAGCTGTTTTTT. Amino acid sequence: CASSHPANGGELFF.

Regarding this clonotype: This is likely an artifact of a read error, given a far larger clone one base away. This chain uses TRBV20-1 with TRBJ2-1, with 16 bases identical to TRBD2. This CDR3 has 15 amino acids. Germline lookup yields CDR1 DFQATT and CDR2 SNEGSKA (reference sequence). V lost 3 bases, J lost 10 bases, and 6 bases stayed unmatched. In nucleotides, the CDR3 is TGCAGTGCTAGTGGGGGACTAGCGGGAGGGAACGAGCAGTTCTTC. It codes for CSASGGLAGGNEQFF.

The rearrangement joins TRBV18 to TRBJ1-3; D might be TRBD1 (5 bases). The CDR3 has 16 amino acids. In germline, CDR1 is KGHSH, CDR2 LQKENI. V was pared by 2 bases and J by 2 bases, with 13 bases between. CDR3 coding DNA: TGTGCCAGCTCACCAGTGCAGGGAGCTGCTGGAAACACCATATATTTT. This sequence encodes CASSPVQGAAGNTIYF.

The V and J genes are TRBV6-1 and TRBJ2-1; possibly TRBD1 for D (5 bases). Trimming removed 2 bases at V and 1 base at J, with 9 bases between. Germline CDR1 MNHNS, CDR2 SASEGT. There are 15 residues in the CDR3. The CDR3 bases are TGTGCCAGCAGTGAACAGGGAAGGTCCTACAATGAGCAGTTCTTC. It yields the protein CASSEQGRSYNEQFF.

On this clonotype: This likely traces to a read error, being one base from a far larger clone. The V call is TRBV6-2 or TRBV6-3, the J call TRBJ1-1, with D perhaps TRBD1 (6 bases). This CDR3 comprises 16 residues. V lost 8 bases, J lost 1 base, and 20 bases lay in between. CDR1 and CDR2 (germline): MNHEY, SVGEGT. CDR3 DNA: TGTGCCAGCCCCCCCCGGGGCAGGGGTTCGAACACTGAAGCTTTCTTT. Protein sequence: CASPPRGRGSNTEAFF.

Comment on this clonotype: A read error may explain this, as a much larger clone is one base away. This chain joins TRBV28 and TRBJ2-3; D unclear. From germline, CDR1 is MDHEN and CDR2 SYDVKM. Trimming took off 6 bases at V and 0 bases at J, with 13 bases between the two ends. CDR3 size: 15 residues. DNA of the CDR3: TGTGCCAGCAGCTCCATCCCAACTAGCACAGATACGCAGTATTTT. It encodes CASSSIPTSTDTQYF.

This clonotype appeared a few times. J is TRBJ1-2 and V is TRBV29-1; D is perhaps TRBD1 (6 bases). The CDR3 totals 13 residues. The germline V and J ends were trimmed by 5 bases and 6 bases, with 16 bases remaining between them. Germline V CDR1 and CDR2: SQVTM, ANQGSEA. The CDR3 coding sequence is TGCAGCGTTACAGGGAAACGGGAAGATGGCTACACCTTC. Its protein is CSVTGKREDGYTF.

This rearrangement joins TRBV4-1 to TRBJ2-1, with D perhaps matching TRBD1 (6 bases). This CDR3 region has 14 residues. V was shortened by 3 bases and J by 3 bases, with 9 bases between the two germline ends. Germline loops: CDR1 MGHRA, CDR2 YSYEKL. CDR3 DNA sequence: TGCGCCAGCAGCCACCCGACAGGCTACAATGAGCAGTTCTTC. This gives the protein CASSHPTGYNEQFF.

There are many counts of this clonotype. The chain recombines TRBV6-5 with TRBJ1-1; no clear D. Germline-derived CDR1 and CDR2 are MNHEY and SVGAGI. V was clipped by 0 bases and J by 9 bases, with 5 bases between them. The CDR3 has 11 amino acids. The CDR3 here is CASSYSKQAFF. For the CDR3, the DNA is TGTGCCAGCAGTTACTCTAAACAAGCTTTCTTT.

This clonotype has at least ten counts. The chain carries TRBV28 and TRBJ1-1; the D is unclear. Germline CDR1 MDHEN, CDR2 SYDVKM. The CDR3 is 14 amino acids. Trimming removed 5 bases from V and 3 bases from J, with 13 bases in between. In nucleotides, the CDR3 is TGTGCCAGCAGTACCCGTGGTTTGGACACTGAAGCTTTCTTT. Protein sequence: CASSTRGLDTEAFF. The full variable domain, its missing parts supplied by reference TRBV28 and TRBJ1-1, is DVKVTQSSRYLVKRTGEKVFLECVQDMDHENMFWYRQDPGLGLRLIYFSYDVKMKEKGDIPEGYSVSREKKERFSLILESASTNQTSMYLCASSTRGLDTEAFFGQGTRLTVV.

In its sample, this clonotype was seen a few times. The V and J genes are TRBV7-2 and TRBJ2-1, with 9 nucleotides matching TRBD1. The CDR3 loop spans 14 amino acids. Per the germline V gene, CDR1 is SGHTA and CDR2 is FQGNSA. Germline trimming cut 5 bases from V and 6 bases from J; bases unmatched to any gene: 5. The CDR3 spells CASSTQDRGNEQFF. DNA of the CDR3: TGTGCCAGCAGCACCCAGGACAGGGGCAATGAGCAGTTCTTC.

In this sample, this clonotype turned up a few times. The chain is built from TRBV5-6 and TRBJ2-7; D perhaps matches TRBD1 (5 bases). The CDR3 loop spans 14 amino acids. Germline loops: CDR1 SGHDT, CDR2 YYEEEE. V lost 4 bases and J 8 bases, leaving 19 bases between the germline ends. The CDR3, as DNA: TGTGCCAGCAGCAACAGTAGGGCAGGGTCCCAGCAGTACTTC. Protein sequence: CASSNSRAGSQQYF. The variable domain in full, completed from reference TRBV5-6 and TRBJ2-7, reads DAGVTQSPTHLIKTRGQQVTLRCSPKSGHDTVSWYQQALGQGPQFIFQYYEEEERQRGNFPDRFSGHQFPNYSSELNVNALLLGDSALYLCASSNSRAGSQQYFGPGTRLTVT.

This clonotype was counted only a few times. V is TRBV20-1 and J is TRBJ2-1, with 14 bases matching TRBD2. This CDR3 is built from 16 residues. The V gene end was trimmed by 4 bases and the J gene end by 6 bases; junction bases not matched to a gene: 8. Germline V CDR1 and CDR2: DFQATT, SNEGSKA (reference sequence). The CDR3 is CSATGTSGSRLNEQFF. The CDR3, as DNA: TGCAGTGCTACTGGGACTAGCGGGAGCAGACTCAATGAGCAGTTCTTC.

This clonotype was counted a single time. J is TRBJ2-1 and V is TRBV5-4; 7 bases line up with TRBD2. The J call may not be correct, given that the DNA end is closer to TRBJ2-7. This CDR3 comprises 16 residues. Germline lookup yields CDR1 SGHNT and CDR2 YYREEE (reference sequence). DNA for the CDR3: TGTGCCAGCAGCGGTTCAGCGGGGTTATCCTACAATGAGCAGTACTTC. Residues: CASSGSAGLSYNEQYF.

This clonotype was seen many times. This chain joins TRBV18 and TRBJ1-1, with D possibly matching TRBD1 (6 bases). The germline V gene encodes CDR1 KGHSH and CDR2 LQKENI. The germline V and J ends were trimmed by 3 bases and 1 base, with 12 bases remaining between them. The CDR3 extends over 15 amino acids. CDR3 amino acids: CASSPLAGANTEAFF. Here the CDR3 DNA reads TGTGCCAGCTCACCTTTGGCAGGGGCGAACACTGAAGCTTTCTTT.

This clonotype was counted at least ten times. The V call is TRBV5-1, the J call TRBJ2-2; a weak D match, TRBD1 (5 bases). This CDR3 has 15 amino acids. Trimming pared 2 bases from V and 4 bases from J, leaving 12 bases between. Germline values: CDR1 SGHRS, CDR2 YFSETQ. CDR3 sequence (DNA): TGCGCCAGCAGCTTAGTCAGGGAAAGCACCGGGGAGCTGTTTTTT. Translation gives CASSLVRESTGELFF. The full variable domain, its missing parts supplied by reference TRBV5-1 and TRBJ2-2, is KAGVTQTPRYLIKTRGQQVTLSCSPISGHRSVSWYQQTPGQGLQFLFEYFSETQRNKGNFPGRFSGRQFSNSRSEMNVSTLELGDSALYLCASSLVRESTGELFFGEGSRLTVL.

V and J are TRBV19 and TRBJ2-3; D is possibly TRBD1 or TRBD2 (5 bases each). In germline, CDR1 is LNHDA, CDR2 SQIVND (reference sequence). Trimming removed 5 bases from V and 3 bases from J, with 27 bases in between. This CDR3 spans 19 amino acids. As DNA, the CDR3 is TGTGCCAGTAGTGATTTACCGGGGCCCAACTTCGTTAAGACAGATACGCAGTATTTT. Translating gives CASSDLPGPNFVKTDTQYF.

This clonotype has only a few counts. This rearrangement joins TRBV6-2 or TRBV6-3 to TRBJ1-6; the D is unclear. Germline CDR1 is MNHEY and CDR2 is SVGEGT. Trimming removed 5 bases at V and 9 bases at J, with 11 bases between. The CDR3 has 13 residues. Here the CDR3 reads CASSVEVGSPLHF. CDR3 bases: TGTGCCAGCAGTGTAGAGGTCGGTTCACCCCTCCACTTT.

V gene TRBV27 combines with J gene TRBJ1-6, with TRBD1 matching over 7 bases. This CDR3 is built from 17 residues. Germline-derived CDR1 and CDR2 are MNHEY and SMNVEV (reference sequence). The junction had 10 bases not matched to a gene; V was cut back by 0 bases and J by 8 bases. DNA for the CDR3: TGTGCCAGCAGTTTATCCTTGACAGGGATAGGGCATTCACCCCTCCACTTT. Translation: CASSLSLTGIGHSPLHF.